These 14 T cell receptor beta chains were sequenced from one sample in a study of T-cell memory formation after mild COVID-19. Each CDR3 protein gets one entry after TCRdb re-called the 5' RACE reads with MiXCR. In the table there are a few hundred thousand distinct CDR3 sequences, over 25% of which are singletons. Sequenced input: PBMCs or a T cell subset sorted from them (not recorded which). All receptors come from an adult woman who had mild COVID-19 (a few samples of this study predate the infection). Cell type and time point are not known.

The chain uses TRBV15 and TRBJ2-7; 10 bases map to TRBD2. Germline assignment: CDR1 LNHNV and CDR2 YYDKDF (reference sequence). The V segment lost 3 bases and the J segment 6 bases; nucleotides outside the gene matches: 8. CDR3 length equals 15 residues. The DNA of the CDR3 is TGTGCCACCAGCAGCATAGCGGGAGGCTTTAGCGAGCAGTACTTC. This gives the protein CATSSIAGGFSEQYF.

CDR3 protein: CATSPSRGFTSTDTQYF. DNA of the CDR3: TGTGCCACCAGTCCCTCCCGGGGCTTCACTAGCACAGATACGCAGTATTTT. The rearrangement joins TRBV24-1 to TRBJ2-3; TRBD1 or TRBD2 may be the D gene (5 bases each). The CDR3 loop spans 17 amino acids. Trimming shortened V by 6 bases and J by 0 bases, and 18 bases separated the two germline ends. Germline CDR1 KGHDR, CDR2 SFDVKD.

The CDR3 spells CASSPPTGTGANVLTF. The CDR3 DNA is TGTGCCAGCTCACCTCCAACAGGGACTGGGGCCAACGTCCTGACTTTC. The chain is built from TRBV18 and TRBJ2-6; a weak D match, TRBD1 (6 bases). Germline loops: CDR1 KGHSH, CDR2 LQKENI. The CDR3 is made up of 16 amino acids. Trimming pared 3 bases from V and 2 bases from J, leaving 11 bases between.

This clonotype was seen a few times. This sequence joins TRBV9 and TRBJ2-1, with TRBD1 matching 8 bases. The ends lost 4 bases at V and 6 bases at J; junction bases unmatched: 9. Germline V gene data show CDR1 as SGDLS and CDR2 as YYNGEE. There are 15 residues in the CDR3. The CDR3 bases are TGTGCCAGCAGCCCGACAGGGGAGAGCGGCAATGAGCAGTTCTTC. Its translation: CASSPTGESGNEQFF.

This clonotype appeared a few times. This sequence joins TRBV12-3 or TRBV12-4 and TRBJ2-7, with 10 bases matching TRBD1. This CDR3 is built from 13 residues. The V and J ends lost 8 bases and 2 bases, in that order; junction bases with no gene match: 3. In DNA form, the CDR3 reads TGTGCCAGCGGGACAGGGGTTGCCTACGAGCAGTACTTC. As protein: CASGTGVAYEQYF.

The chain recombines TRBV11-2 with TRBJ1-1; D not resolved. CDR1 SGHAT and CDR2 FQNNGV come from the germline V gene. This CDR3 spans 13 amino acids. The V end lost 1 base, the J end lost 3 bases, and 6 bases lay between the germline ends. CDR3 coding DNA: TGTGCCAGCAGCTTAGTTGGCGACACTGAAGCTTTCTTT. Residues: CASSLVGDTEAFF.

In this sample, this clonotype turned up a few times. In DNA form, the CDR3 reads TGTGCCAGCAGCTTAGCGGGACAGGGGGCGACCCAGTACTTC. Translation gives CASSLAGQGATQYF. The V call is TRBV7-9, the J call TRBJ2-5; 12 bases map to TRBD1. The V and J ends lost 0 bases and 7 bases, in that order; junction bases with no gene match: 0. The CDR3 runs to 14 residues. Germline CDR1 and CDR2: SEHNR and FQNEAQ (reference sequence).

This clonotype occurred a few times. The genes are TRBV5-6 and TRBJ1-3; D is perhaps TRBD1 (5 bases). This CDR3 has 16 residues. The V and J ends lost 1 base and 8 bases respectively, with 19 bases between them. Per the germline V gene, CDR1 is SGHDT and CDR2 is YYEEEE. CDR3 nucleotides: TGTGCCAGCAGCTTGCTCCCCGACGGGGGGGGACACACCATATATTTT. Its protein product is CASSLLPDGGGHTIYF.

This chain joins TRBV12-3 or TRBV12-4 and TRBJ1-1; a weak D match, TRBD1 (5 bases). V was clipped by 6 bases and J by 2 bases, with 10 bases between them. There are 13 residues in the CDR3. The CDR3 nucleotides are TGTGCCAGCAGCTCCAGGGACAACACTGAAGCTTTCTTT. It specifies CASSSRDNTEAFF.

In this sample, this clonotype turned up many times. Here the CDR3 reads CASTRGTRLSTDTQYF. The CDR3 coding sequence is TGTGCCAGCACCAGAGGGACTAGACTGAGCACAGATACGCAGTATTTT. The J gene is TRBJ2-3, the V gene TRBV27, with TRBD2 matching over 8 bases. The CDR3 is made up of 16 amino acids. Germline V gene data show CDR1 as MNHEY and CDR2 as SMNVEV (reference sequence). Losses at the gene ends were 7 bases for V and 0 bases for J; bases not matched to a gene: 9.

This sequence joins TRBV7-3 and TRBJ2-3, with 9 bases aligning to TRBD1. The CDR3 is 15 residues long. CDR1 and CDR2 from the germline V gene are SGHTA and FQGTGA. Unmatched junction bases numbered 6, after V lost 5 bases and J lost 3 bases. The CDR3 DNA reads TGTGCCAGCAGCGCACACGGACAGGGGACAGATACGCAGTATTTT. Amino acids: CASSAHGQGTDTQYF.

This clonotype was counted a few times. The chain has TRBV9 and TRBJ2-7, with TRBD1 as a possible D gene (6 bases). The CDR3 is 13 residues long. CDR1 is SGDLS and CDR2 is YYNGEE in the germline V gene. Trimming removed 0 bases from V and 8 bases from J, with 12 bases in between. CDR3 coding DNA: TGTGCCAGCAGCGTAGAGGCAGGGGCTAAGCAGTACTTC. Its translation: CASSVEAGAKQYF. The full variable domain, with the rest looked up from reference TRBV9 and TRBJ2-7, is DSGVTQTPKHLITATGQRVTLRCSPRSGDLSVYWYQQSLDQGLQFLIQYYNGEERAKGNILERFSAQQFPDLHSELNLSSLELGDSALYFCASSVEAGAKQYFGPGTRLTVT.

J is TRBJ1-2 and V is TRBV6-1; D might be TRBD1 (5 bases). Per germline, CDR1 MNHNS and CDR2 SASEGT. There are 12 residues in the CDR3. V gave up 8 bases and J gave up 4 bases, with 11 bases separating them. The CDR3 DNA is TGTGCCAGCCAGTCCGGGGCCTATGGCTACACCTTC. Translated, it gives CASQSGAYGYTF.

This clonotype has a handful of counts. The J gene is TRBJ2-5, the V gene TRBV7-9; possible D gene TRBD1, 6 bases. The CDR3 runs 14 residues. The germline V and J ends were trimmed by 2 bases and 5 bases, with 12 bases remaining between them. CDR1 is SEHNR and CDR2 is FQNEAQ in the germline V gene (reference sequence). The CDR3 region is CASSLSNRVETQYF. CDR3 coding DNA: TGTGCCAGCAGCTTATCAAACAGGGTTGAGACCCAGTACTTC.